Described below is a single T cell receptor beta chain sequence and its context. The target of this receptor is not known. One base away there is no much larger clone; base qualities are not given. The CDR3 contains 15 residues, cysteine and phenylalanine counted. The only DNA kept is the CDR3, 45 bases in frame from the first base. CDR1 and CDR2 were assigned from the germline V gene (reference sequence) as SEHNR and FQNEAQ. V was cut back by 3 bases and J by 5 bases, leaving a gap of 16 bases between them. The immunoSEQ assay was used to sequence TCR beta chain CDR3 regions from genomic DNA. Rearranged VDJ segments were amplified with primers annealing to V and J segments. Concerning the study's data processing: Clonality and richness metrics were computed with the ImmunoSeq Analyzer software. Differentially abundant clones between regions were identified using Fisher's exact test plus a beta-binomial method for added stringency. TCRdb obtained this table from immuneACCESS and retained in-frame rearrangements with V and J assigned. These tables miss some clones; where compared with another copy, unresolved V genes account for less than half of the shortfall, and the remainder is unexplained. The DNA gave D and trimming, while V, J and clone size come from that table. The sample contains some 5,000 clones, 68% of them found a single time. The ten largest account for roughly a fifth of the sample.

Every patient had early-stage hepatocellular carcinoma and went to surgical resection without receiving any prior therapy. The sampled areas showed no macroscopic signs of necrosis or hemorrhage. Multiple regions from a couple of patients were subjected to TCR sequencing (ImmunoSeq). Frozen resection tissue samples were collected at least 1 cm apart from each other. Samples with the label N were taken from nontumoral liver tissue next to the tumor. Genomic DNA was isolated from bulk tissue with the DNeasy blood and tissue kit. These data are taken from a study of intratumoral heterogeneity in liver cancer. As for the study more broadly: In the full approximately 13-patient cohort, the median age was around 57 years and the majority of patients were male. To investigate intratumor heterogeneity, the study integrated RNA-seq, DNA sequencing, TCR-seq and SNP array data drawn from multiple regions of hepatocellular carcinoma specimens. A total of more than 70 multiregional samples from about 14 HCC patients, consisting of approximately 49 tumoral and approximately 20 adjacent nontumoral regions, were included in the overall cohort.

Summary of the overall study and its limitations: The authors acknowledged a relatively low patient number and under-sampled tumor-infiltrating lymphocyte representation as limitations.

The clonotype comes from a man aged 70-80 years with hepatocellular carcinoma. This chain is built from TRBV7-9 and TRBJ2-5; the D gene cannot be resolved reliably. Source: tumor-adjacent normal tissue, taken before any cancer treatment. The bases read TGTGCCAGCAGCTTCTCAGGCCGTAAAGGGGAGACCCAGTACTTC. Its product reads: CASSFSGRKGETQYF.